A selection of T cell receptor beta chains follows, all from one sample in a study of T cells in Graves' hyperthyroidism and ophthalmopathy. TCRdb used MiXCR to reprocess the multiplex PCR reads, holding one entry per CDR3 protein. Among around 400,000 distinct CDR3 sequences listed, about 12% were seen once. Sequencing was performed on blood. Receptors were obtained from a woman aged 18-30 years with Graves' hyperthyroidism. The CDR3 runs from the conserved cysteine through the conserved F or W.

v_gene,j_gene,CDR3aa
TRBV7-9,TRBJ2-2,CASSYWVTGGAGGELFF
TRBV28,TRBJ1-1,CASSFGGAMNTEAFF
TRBV4-2,TRBJ2-1,CASSHPPLLAGGDMAYNEQFF
TRBV6-1,TRBJ1-5,CASSEALSLGQPQHF
TRBV12-3/TRBV12-4,TRBJ2-2,CASSRGPTGELFF
TRBV2,TRBJ1-1,CASKRQGSEAFF
TRBV3-1,TRBJ2-3,CASSQDLTSGGTDTQYF
TRBV4-1,TRBJ1-2,CASSQFDLNYGYTF
TRBV14,TRBJ2-5,CASSQGLGTQYF
TRBV5-1,-,CASSLSAGPTYEQFF
TRBV6-1,TRBJ1-5,CASSLWRGDQPQHF
TRBV6-2/TRBV6-3,TRBJ1-5,CASSPVGDSNQPQHF
TRBV7-9,TRBJ1-5,CASSALGSNQPQHF
TRBV11-2,TRBJ1-1,CASGLGGSTEAFF
TRBV29-1,TRBJ2-1,CSVEDELVGDEQFF
TRBV3-1,TRBJ2-2,CASSPPGRMNTGELFF
TRBV20-1,TRBJ2-1,CSAREVVYNEQFF
TRBV18,TRBJ1-1,CASSPLLSRAEAFF
TRBV6-1,TRBJ2-1,CASSGSSPRDEQFF
TRBV5-1,TRBJ1-5,CASSLRQGTQPQHF
TRBV14,TRBJ2-7,CASSQDASEQYF
TRBV6-2/TRBV6-3,TRBJ2-5,CASSYSLRVLQETQYF